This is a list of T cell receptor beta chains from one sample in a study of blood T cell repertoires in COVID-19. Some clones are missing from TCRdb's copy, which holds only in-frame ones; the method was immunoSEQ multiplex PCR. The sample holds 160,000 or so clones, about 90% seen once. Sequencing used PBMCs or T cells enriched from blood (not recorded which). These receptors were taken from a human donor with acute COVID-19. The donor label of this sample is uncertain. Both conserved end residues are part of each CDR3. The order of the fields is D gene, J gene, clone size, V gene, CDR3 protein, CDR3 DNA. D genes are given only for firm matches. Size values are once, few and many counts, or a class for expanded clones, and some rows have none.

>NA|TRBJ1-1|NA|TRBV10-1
CASSAQGNTEAFF
TGCGCCAGCAGCGCACAGGGGAACACTGAAGCTTTCTTT
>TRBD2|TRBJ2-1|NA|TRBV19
CASSTAGDQTYNEQFF
TGTGCCAGTAGTACAGCGGGGGACCAGACCTACAATGAGCAGTTCTTC
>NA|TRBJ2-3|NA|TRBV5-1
CASSLDKSTDTQYF
TGCGCCAGCAGCTTGGACAAGAGCACAGATACGCAGTATTTT
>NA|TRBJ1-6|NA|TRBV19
CASSISQGFGSPLHF
TGTGCCAGTAGTATCTCCCAGGGTTTCGGTTCACCCCTCCACTTT
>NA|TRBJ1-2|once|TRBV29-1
CSTDETGDGYTF
TGCAGCACCGATGAGACGGGGGATGGCTACACCTTC
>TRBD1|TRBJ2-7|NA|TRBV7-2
CASSLVAGGYEQYF
TGTGCCAGCAGCTTAGTGGCAGGGGGCTACGAGCAGTACTTC
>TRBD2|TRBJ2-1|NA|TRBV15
CATSGGLAGHNEQFF
TGTGCCACCAGCGGGGGGCTAGCGGGCCACAATGAGCAGTTCTTC
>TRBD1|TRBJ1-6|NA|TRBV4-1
CASSQEGTGGSDSPLHF
TGCGCCAGCAGCCAAGAGGGGACAGGGGGTTCGGATTCACCCCTCCACTTT
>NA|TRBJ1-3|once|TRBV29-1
CSVHRENSGNTIYF
TGCAGCGTCCACAGGGAAAACTCTGGAAACACCATATATTTT
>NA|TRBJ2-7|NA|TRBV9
CASSVSAASSYEQYF
TGTGCCAGCAGCGTATCGGCGGCTAGCTCCTACGAGCAGTACTTC
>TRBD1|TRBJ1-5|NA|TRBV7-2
CASSPRQGSFGGNQPQHF
TGTGCCAGCAGCCCCAGACAGGGATCGTTTGGTGGCAATCAGCCCCAGCATTTT
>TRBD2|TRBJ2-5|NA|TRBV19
CASSLTSGGQAAQYF
TGTGCCAGTAGTCTGACTAGCGGGGGCCAAGCAGCCCAGTACTTC
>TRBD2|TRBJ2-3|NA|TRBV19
CASKLGLAGTDTQYF
TGTGCCAGTAAATTAGGACTAGCGGGGACAGATACGCAGTATTTT
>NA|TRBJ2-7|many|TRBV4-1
CASSQVGLSGLVF
TGCGCCAGCAGCCAAGTGGGGTTAAGCGGATTGGTTTTC
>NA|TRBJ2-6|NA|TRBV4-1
CASSQGLARSGANVLTF
TGCGCCAGCAGCCAAGGCCTAGCGCGCTCTGGGGCCAACGTCCTGACTTTC
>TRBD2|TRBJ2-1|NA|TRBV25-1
CASSVRGGVYNEQFF
TGTGCCAGCAGTGTGCGGGGGGGCGTTTACAATGAGCAGTTCTTC
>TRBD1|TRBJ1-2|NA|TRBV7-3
CASSLNREGDSGYTF
TGTGCCAGCAGCTTAAATCGGGAGGGGGACAGTGGCTACACCTTC
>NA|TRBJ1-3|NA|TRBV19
CASSRGGLLDTIYF
TGTGCCAGTAGTAGGGGGGGACTGTTGGACACCATATATTTT
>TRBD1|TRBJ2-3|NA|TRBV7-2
CASYPTGHRGTTDTQYF
TGTGCCAGCTACCCCACCGGGCACAGGGGGACAACAGATACGCAGTATTTT
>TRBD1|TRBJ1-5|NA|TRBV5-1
CASSPGDRPNQPQHF
TGCGCCAGCAGCCCAGGGGACAGGCCCAATCAGCCCCAGCATTTT
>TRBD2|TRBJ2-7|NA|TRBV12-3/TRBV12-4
CASSSGIYEQYF
TGTGCCAGCAGTAGCGGGATATACGAGCAGTACTTC
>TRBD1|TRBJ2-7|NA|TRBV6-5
CASSYRTGNEQYF
TGTGCCAGCAGTTACAGGACAGGGAACGAGCAGTACTTC
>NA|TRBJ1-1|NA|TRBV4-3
CASSPARQFNTEAFF
TGCGCCAGCAGCCCGGCTCGACAGTTCAACACTGAAGCTTTCTTT
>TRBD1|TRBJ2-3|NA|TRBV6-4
CASSDSGGWSTDTQYF
TGTGCCAGCAGTGACTCAGGGGGCTGGAGCACAGATACGCAGTATTTT
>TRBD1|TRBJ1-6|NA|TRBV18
CASSPFQGDNSPLHF
TGTGCCAGCTCACCATTTCAGGGGGATAATTCACCCCTCCACTTT
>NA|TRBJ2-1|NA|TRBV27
CASSDLLGQAGYNEQFF
TGTGCCAGCAGTGATCTCTTGGGGCAAGCGGGCTACAATGAGCAGTTCTTC
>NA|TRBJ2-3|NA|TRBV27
CASSLRGWERSTDTQYF
TGTGCCAGCAGTCTCCGGGGGTGGGAGAGGAGCACAGATACGCAGTATTTT
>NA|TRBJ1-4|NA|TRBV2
CASTGQQVEKLFF
TGTGCCAGCACCGGACAACAGGTTGAAAAACTGTTTTTT
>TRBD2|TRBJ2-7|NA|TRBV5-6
CASSPGRGLSYEQYF
TGTGCCAGCAGCCCCGGGAGGGGCCTCTCCTACGAGCAGTACTTC
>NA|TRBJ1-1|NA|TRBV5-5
CASSLDTRPNTEAFF
TGTGCCAGCAGCTTGGACACGCGGCCAAACACTGAAGCTTTCTTT
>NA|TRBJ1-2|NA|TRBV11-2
CASRMIGANYGYTF
TGTGCCAGCAGGATGATCGGGGCTAACTATGGCTACACCTTC
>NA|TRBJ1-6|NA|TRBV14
CASSLRVRGSPLHF
TGTGCCAGCAGCTTACGGGTCCGAGGTTCACCCCTCCACTTT
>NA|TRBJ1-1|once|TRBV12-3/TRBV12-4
CASIQGLYTEAFF
TGTGCCAGCATCCAGGGACTATACACTGAAGCTTTCTTT
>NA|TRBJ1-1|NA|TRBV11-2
CASSLEPGNTEAFF
TGTGCCAGCAGCCTAGAACCGGGGAACACTGAAGCTTTCTTT
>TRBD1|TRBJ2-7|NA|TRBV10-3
CAISLTGVSYEQYF
TGTGCCATCAGTCTGACAGGGGTCTCCTACGAGCAGTACTTC
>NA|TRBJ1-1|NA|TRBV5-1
CASSRGRDTEAFF
TGCGCCAGCAGCCGGGGGAGGGACACTGAAGCTTTCTTT
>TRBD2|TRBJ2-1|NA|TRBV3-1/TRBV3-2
CASSQESGGAYNEQFF
TGTGCCAGCAGCCAGGAAAGCGGGGGGGCATACAATGAGCAGTTCTTC
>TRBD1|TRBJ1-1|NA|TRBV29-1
CSVRDREVVNTEAFF
TGCAGCGTTCGGGACAGGGAGGTTGTAAACACTGAAGCTTTCTTT
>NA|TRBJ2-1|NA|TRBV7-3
CASSLGGANEQFF
TGTGCCAGCAGCCTAGGGGGGGCCAATGAGCAGTTCTTC
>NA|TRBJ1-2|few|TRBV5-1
CASSFGGPGDGYTF
TGCGCCAGCAGCTTTGGAGGGCCCGGGGATGGCTACACCTTC
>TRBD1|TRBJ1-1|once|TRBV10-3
CAISATGEDEAFF
TGTGCCATCAGTGCAACAGGGGAGGATGAAGCTTTCTTT
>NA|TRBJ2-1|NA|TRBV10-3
CAISGVNEQFF
TGTGCCATCAGTGGAGTTAATGAGCAGTTCTTC
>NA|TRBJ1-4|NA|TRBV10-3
CAIREGDYSQLFF
TGTGCCATCAGGGAGGGTGATTACTCGCAACTGTTTTTT
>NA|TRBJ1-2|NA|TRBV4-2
CASSQDLMQGNYGYTF
TGTGCCAGCAGCCAAGATCTTATGCAGGGTAACTATGGCTACACCTTC
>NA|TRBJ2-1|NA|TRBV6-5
CASSYSPYHEQFF
TGTGCCAGCAGTTACTCGCCCTACCATGAGCAGTTCTTC
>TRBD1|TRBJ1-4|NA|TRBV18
CASSTTGGSNEKLFF
TGTGCCAGCTCAACAACAGGGGGCTCTAATGAAAAACTGTTTTTT
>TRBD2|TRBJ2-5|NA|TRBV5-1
CASSLMTSGGAAIRETQYF
TGCGCCAGCAGCTTAATGACTAGCGGGGGGGCGGCGATACGGGAGACCCAGTACTTC
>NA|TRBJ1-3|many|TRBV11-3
CASSYRVSGNTIYF
TGTGCCAGCAGCTACAGGGTCTCTGGAAACACCATATATTTT
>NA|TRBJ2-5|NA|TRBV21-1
CASSKACGGEYQETQYF
TGTGCCAGCAGCAAAGCATGTGGGGGGGAATACCAAGAGACCCAGTACTTC